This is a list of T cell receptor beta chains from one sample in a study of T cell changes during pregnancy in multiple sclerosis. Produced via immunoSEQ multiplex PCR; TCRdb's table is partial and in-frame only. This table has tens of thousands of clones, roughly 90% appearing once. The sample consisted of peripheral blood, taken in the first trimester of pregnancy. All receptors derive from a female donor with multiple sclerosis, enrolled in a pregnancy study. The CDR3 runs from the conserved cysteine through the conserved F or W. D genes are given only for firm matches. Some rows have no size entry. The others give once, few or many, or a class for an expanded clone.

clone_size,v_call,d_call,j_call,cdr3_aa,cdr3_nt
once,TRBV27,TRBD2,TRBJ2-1,CASSSPRGTSGGSSYNEQFF,TGTGCCAGCAGTTCCCCTAGAGGTACTAGCGGGGGAAGCTCCTACAATGAGCAGTTCTTC
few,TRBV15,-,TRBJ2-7,CATSRDRGGSYEQYF,TGTGCCACCAGCAGAGATAGAGGCGGCAGCTACGAGCAGTACTTC
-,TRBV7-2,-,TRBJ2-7,CASSLNRERYEQYF,TGTGCCAGCAGCTTAAACCGGGAACGTTACGAGCAGTACTTC
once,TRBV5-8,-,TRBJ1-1,CASSLYDRLNTEAFF,TGTGCCAGCAGCTTGTACGACAGATTGAACACTGAAGCTTTCTTT
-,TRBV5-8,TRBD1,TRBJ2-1,CASRGQGRLYEQFF,TGTGCCAGCAGGGGACAGGGCCGCTTATATGAGCAGTTCTTC
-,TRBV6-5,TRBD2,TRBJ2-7,CASSYSSPGGGYEQYF,TGTGCCAGCAGTTACTCTTCCCCGGGGGGAGGCTACGAGCAGTACTTC
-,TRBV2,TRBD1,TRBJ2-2,CASSEDRMTGLVELFF,TGTGCCAGCAGTGAAGACCGTATGACAGGGCTTGTGGAGCTGTTTTTT
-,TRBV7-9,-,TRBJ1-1,CASVGGMNTEAFF,TGTGCCAGCGTGGGGGGAATGAACACTGAAGCTTTCTTT
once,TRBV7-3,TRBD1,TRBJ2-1,CASSPTGQGADEQFF,TGTGCCAGCAGTCCTACGGGACAGGGGGCAGATGAGCAGTTCTTC
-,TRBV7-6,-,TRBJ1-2,CASSLALQGKSGNYGYTF,TGTGCCAGCAGCTTAGCGTTACAGGGAAAAAGCGGTAACTATGGCTACACCTTC
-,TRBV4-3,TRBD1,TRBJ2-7,CASSLWTGAYEQYF,TGCGCCAGCAGCCTCTGGACAGGGGCCTACGAGCAGTACTTC
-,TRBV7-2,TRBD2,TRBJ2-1,CASSSRSFSGRTDNEQFF,TGTGCCAGCAGCTCCCGAAGCTTCAGCGGGAGAACTGACAATGAGCAGTTCTTC
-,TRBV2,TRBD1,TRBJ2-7,CASSEGVGTGTYEQYF,TGTGCCAGCAGTGAAGGTGTAGGGACAGGGACCTACGAGCAGTACTTC
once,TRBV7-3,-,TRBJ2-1,CASSLAGAVNEQFF,TGTGCCAGCAGCTTAGCGGGGGCGGTCAATGAGCAGTTCTTC
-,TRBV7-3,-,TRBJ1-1,CASSLNRNTEAFF,TGTGCCAGCAGCTTAAACAGGAACACTGAAGCTTTCTTT
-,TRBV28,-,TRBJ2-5,CASSLPGTLLQETQYF,TGTGCCAGCAGTTTGCCAGGGACTCTTCTACAAGAGACCCAGTACTTC
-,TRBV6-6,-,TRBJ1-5,CASSYSAGNQPQHF,TGTGCCAGCAGTTACTCGGCGGGGAATCAGCCCCAGCATTTT
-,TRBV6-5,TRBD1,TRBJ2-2,CASSYAGGNTGELFF,TGTGCCAGCAGTTACGCAGGGGGGAACACCGGGGAGCTGTTTTTT
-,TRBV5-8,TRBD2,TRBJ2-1,CASSSGTSGSGEQFF,TGTGCCAGCAGCAGCGGGACTAGCGGGAGCGGTGAGCAGTTCTTC
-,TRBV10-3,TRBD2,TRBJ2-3,CAISPIAGEGDTQYF,TGTGCCATCAGTCCCATAGCGGGAGAAGGAGATACGCAGTATTTT
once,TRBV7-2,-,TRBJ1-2,CASSSQYDYGYTF,TGTGCCAGCAGTTCACAGTACGACTATGGCTACACCTTC
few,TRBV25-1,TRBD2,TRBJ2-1,CASSQQREGLVNEQFF,TGTGCCAGCAGTCAACAGCGGGAGGGGTTAGTGAATGAGCAGTTCTTC
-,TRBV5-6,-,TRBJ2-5,CASSLDSETQYF,TGTGCCAGCAGCTTAGACTCGGAGACCCAGTACTTC
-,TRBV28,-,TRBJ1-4,CASSQLNTPTNEKLFF,TGTGCCAGCAGCCAACTAAACACCCCAACTAATGAAAAACTGTTTTTT
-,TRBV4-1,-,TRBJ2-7,CASSPLGGPSYEQYF,TGCGCCAGCAGCCCCCTTGGAGGACCCTCCTACGAGCAGTACTTC
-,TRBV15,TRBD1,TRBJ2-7,CATSIPGQGYEQYF,TGTGCCACCAGCATCCCGGGACAGGGCTACGAGCAGTACTTC
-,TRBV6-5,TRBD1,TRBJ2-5,CASSYYGPGGETQYF,TGTGCCAGCAGTTACTATGGGCCAGGGGGAGAGACCCAGTACTTC
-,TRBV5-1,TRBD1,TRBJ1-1,CASSYRQGLNTEAFF,TGCGCCAGCAGCTACCGACAGGGATTGAACACTGAAGCTTTCTTT
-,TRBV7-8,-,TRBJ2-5,CASSPLETQYF,TGTGCCAGCAGCCCTCTGGAGACCCAGTACTTC
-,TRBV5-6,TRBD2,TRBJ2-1,CASSLPGLAGGFTEQFF,TGTGCCAGCAGCCTGCCGGGACTAGCGGGAGGTTTTACTGAGCAGTTCTTC
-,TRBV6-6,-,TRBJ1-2,CASSYSLTYGYTF,TGTGCCAGCAGTTACTCTCTCACATATGGCTACACCTTC